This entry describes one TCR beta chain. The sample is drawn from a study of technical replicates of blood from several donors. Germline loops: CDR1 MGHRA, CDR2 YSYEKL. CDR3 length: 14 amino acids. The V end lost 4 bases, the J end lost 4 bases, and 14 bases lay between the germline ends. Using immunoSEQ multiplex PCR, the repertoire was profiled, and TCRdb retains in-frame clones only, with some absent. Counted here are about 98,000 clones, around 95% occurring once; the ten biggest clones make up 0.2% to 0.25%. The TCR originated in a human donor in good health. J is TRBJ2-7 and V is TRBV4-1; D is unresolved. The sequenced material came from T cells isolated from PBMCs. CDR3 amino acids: CASSRGLGPYEQYF. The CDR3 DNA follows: TGCGCCAGCAGCCGTGGGCTCGGCCCTTACGAGCAGTACTTC.